This is a list of T cell receptor beta chains from one sample in a study of T cell changes during pregnancy in multiple sclerosis. TCRdb keeps only in-frame clones here, not all; method: immunoSEQ multiplex PCR. In the table there are fewer than 55,000 clones, around 92% of which are singletons. Sequences were obtained from peripheral blood. The source is a female donor with multiple sclerosis, enrolled in a pregnancy study. CDR3s include the opening cysteine and the closing phenylalanine or tryptophan. The order of the fields is D gene, J gene, V gene, clone size, CDR3 DNA, CDR3 protein. D genes are given only for firm matches. Rows may omit the clone size; those that give it use once, few, many or a size class.

NA	TRBJ1-5	TRBV7-9	NA	TGTGCCAGCAGCTTAACGGGGGCCGCGGGACAGCCCCAGCATTTT	CASSLTGAAGQPQHF
TRBD1	TRBJ1-3	TRBV6-7	once	TGTGCCAGCAGTTACTCGGACAGGGGCTTATCAGGAAACACCATATATTTT	CASSYSDRGLSGNTIYF
TRBD1	TRBJ2-7	TRBV11-2	NA	TGTGCCAGCAGCCCAACACCCGGGACAGGGGGCGAGCAGTACTTC	CASSPTPGTGGEQYF
NA	TRBJ2-6	TRBV28	NA	TGTGCCAGCAGCTCAGGACAGACCTTTGGGGGGGCCAACGTCCTGACTTTC	CASSSGQTFGGANVLTF
TRBD2	TRBJ2-1	TRBV7-9	NA	TGTGCCAGCAGTTGGGAAGCGGGGAACAATGAGCAGTTCTTC	CASSWEAGNNEQFF
NA	TRBJ2-2	TRBV27	NA	TGTGCCAGCAGTTTCCCCAACGGGGAGCTGTTTTTT	CASSFPNGELFF
NA	TRBJ1-1	TRBV25-1	NA	TGTGCCAGCTCCGGGACGGCGAACACTGAAGCTTTCTTT	CASSGTANTEAFF
NA	TRBJ2-1	TRBV2	NA	TGTGCCAGCCATTCCTTCGCCAATGAGCAGTTCTTC	CASHSFANEQFF
TRBD1	TRBJ2-3	TRBV27	NA	TGTGCCAGCAGTCCGCGGACTGGGACAGCTTCAACAGATACGCAGTATTTT	CASSPRTGTASTDTQYF
TRBD1	TRBJ1-6	TRBV25-1	NA	TGTGCCAGCAGAGACGACAGGGGTGGAAATTCACCCCTCCACTTT	CASRDDRGGNSPLHF
NA	TRBJ1-5	TRBV10-2	NA	TGCGCCAGCAGTGACCTAGGACGCCGGGGGCAGCCCCAGCATTTT	CASSDLGRRGQPQHF
NA	TRBJ2-5	TRBV9	NA	TGTGCCAGCAGCGGAGCTCTAGGAGGGACCCAGTACTTC	CASSGALGGTQYF
TRBD2	TRBJ2-3	TRBV19	once	TGTGCCAGTAGTATCCAGACTAGCGGGAGAACGCAGTATTTT	CASSIQTSGRTQYF
TRBD2	TRBJ2-7	TRBV5-1	NA	TGCGCCAGCAGCTTGCGACTAGCGGGAGACGAGCAGTACTTC	CASSLRLAGDEQYF
TRBD1	TRBJ1-2	TRBV5-4	few	TGTGCCAGCAGCTACCGGGGACAGGGACCTATCTATGGCTACACCTTC	CASSYRGQGPIYGYTF
TRBD1	TRBJ1-2	TRBV7-2	NA	TGTGCCAGCAGCTTAGGGTCAGGGGGCGACTATGGCTACACCTTC	CASSLGSGGDYGYTF
TRBD2	TRBJ2-7	TRBV6-4	NA	TGTGCCAGCAGTGAGCGGGAGTCCTACGAGCAGTACTTC	CASSERESYEQYF
TRBD2	TRBJ2-2	TRBV9	NA	TGTGCCAGCAGCGTAGCTAGCGGCTCATACACCGGGGAGCTGTTTTTT	CASSVASGSYTGELFF
TRBD1	TRBJ1-2	TRBV11-2	NA	TGTGCCAGCAGCTTTGACAGGGTTAACTATGGCTACACCTTC	CASSFDRVNYGYTF
TRBD2	TRBJ2-7	TRBV28	NA	TGTGCCAGCAGTTTAGGGACTAGCGGCTCCTACGAGCAGTACTTC	CASSLGTSGSYEQYF
TRBD1	TRBJ1-5	TRBV6-6	NA	TGTGCCAGCAGTCTCGGACAGGGCGGCCAGCCCCAGCATTTT	CASSLGQGGQPQHF
NA	TRBJ1-1	TRBV23-1	NA	TGCGCCAGCAGTCAACCAGGGGTGAACACTGAAGCTTTCTTT	CASSQPGVNTEAFF
NA	TRBJ2-7	TRBV14	NA	TGTGCCAGCAGCCAAGGCCACACAAGGGGGCAGTACTTC	CASSQGHTRGQYF
TRBD2	TRBJ2-2	TRBV10-1	NA	TGCGCCAGCCGGGAGGCGAACACCGGGGAGCTGTTTTTT	CASREANTGELFF
NA	TRBJ2-1	TRBV19	NA	TGTGCCAGTAGTATAGATCTTGGCGAGGCCTCCTACAATGAGCAGTTCTTC	CASSIDLGEASYNEQFF
NA	TRBJ2-6	TRBV27	NA	TGTGCCAGCACCAAACCCGGGGCCAACGTCCTGACTTTC	CASTKPGANVLTF
NA	TRBJ1-1	TRBV5-6	NA	TGTGCCAGCAGCTTCATGGAGGGGGAAGCTTTCTTT	CASSFMEGEAFF
TRBD2	TRBJ2-1	TRBV9	once	TGTGCCAGCAGCGTAGCAGGTAGCGGGAGCAACAATGAGCAGTTCTTC	CASSVAGSGSNNEQFF
NA	TRBJ2-1	TRBV4-1	NA	TGCGCCAGCAGCCGACCTTGGGGGGAGAGCTACAATGAGCAGTTCTTC	CASSRPWGESYNEQFF
NA	TRBJ2-7	TRBV5-5	NA	TGTGCCAGCAGCTTGGTTCCCTCCTACGAGCAGTACTTC	CASSLVPSYEQYF
TRBD1	TRBJ2-3	TRBV29-1	NA	TGCAGCGTGTGGGGGGACAGGGAGCGCCTCGGGGCACAGTATTTT	CSVWGDRERLGAQYF
TRBD2	TRBJ2-1	TRBV5-4	NA	TGTGCCAGCAGCCCCAAAGCGGGAGGGATGCACAATGAGCAGTTCTTC	CASSPKAGGMHNEQFF